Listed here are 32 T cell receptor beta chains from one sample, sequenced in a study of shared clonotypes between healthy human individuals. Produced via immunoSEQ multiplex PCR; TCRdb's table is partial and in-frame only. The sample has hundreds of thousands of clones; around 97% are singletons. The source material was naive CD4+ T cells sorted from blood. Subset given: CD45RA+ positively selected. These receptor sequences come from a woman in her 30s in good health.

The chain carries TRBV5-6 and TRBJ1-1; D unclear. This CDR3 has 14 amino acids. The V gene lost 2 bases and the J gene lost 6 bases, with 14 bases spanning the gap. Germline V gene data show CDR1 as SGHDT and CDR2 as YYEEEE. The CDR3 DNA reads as TGTGCCAGCAGCTTAAGCTCCCCTTACCCTGAAGCTTTCTTT. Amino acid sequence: CASSLSSPYPEAFF. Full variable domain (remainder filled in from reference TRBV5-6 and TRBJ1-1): DAGVTQSPTHLIKTRGQQVTLRCSPKSGHDTVSWYQQALGQGPQFIFQYYEEEERQRGNFPDRFSGHQFPNYSSELNVNALLLGDSALYLCASSLSSPYPEAFFGQGTRLTVV.

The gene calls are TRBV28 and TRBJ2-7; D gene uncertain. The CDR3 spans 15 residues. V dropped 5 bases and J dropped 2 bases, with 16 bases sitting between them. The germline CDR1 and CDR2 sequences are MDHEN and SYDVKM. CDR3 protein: CASSNLSKRPYEQYF. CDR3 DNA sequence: TGTGCCAGCAGTAACCTATCGAAACGGCCCTACGAGCAGTACTTC.

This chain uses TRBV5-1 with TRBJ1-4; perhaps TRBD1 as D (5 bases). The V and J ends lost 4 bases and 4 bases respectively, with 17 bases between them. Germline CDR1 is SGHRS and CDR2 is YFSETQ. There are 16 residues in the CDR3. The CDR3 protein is CASSPRPGTDNEKLFF. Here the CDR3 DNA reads TGCGCCAGCAGCCCTAGACCCGGGACGGATAATGAAAAACTGTTTTTT. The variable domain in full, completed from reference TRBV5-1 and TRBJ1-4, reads KAGVTQTPRYLIKTRGQQVTLSCSPISGHRSVSWYQQTPGQGLQFLFEYFSETQRNKGNFPGRFSGRQFSNSRSEMNVSTLELGDSALYLCASSPRPGTDNEKLFFGSGTQLSVL.

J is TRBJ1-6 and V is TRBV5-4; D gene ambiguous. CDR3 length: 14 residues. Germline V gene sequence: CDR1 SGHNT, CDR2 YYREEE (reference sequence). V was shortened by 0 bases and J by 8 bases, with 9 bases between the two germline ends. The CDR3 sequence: CASSLGTRDSPLHF. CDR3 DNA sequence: TGTGCCAGCAGCTTGGGCACCCGAGATTCACCCCTCCACTTT.

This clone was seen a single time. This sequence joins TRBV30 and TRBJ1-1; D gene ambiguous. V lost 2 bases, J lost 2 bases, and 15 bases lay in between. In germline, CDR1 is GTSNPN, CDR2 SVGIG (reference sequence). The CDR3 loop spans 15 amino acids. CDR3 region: CAWSPFGTGNTEAFF. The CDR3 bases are TGTGCCTGGAGTCCGTTTGGAACCGGTAACACTGAAGCTTTCTTT.

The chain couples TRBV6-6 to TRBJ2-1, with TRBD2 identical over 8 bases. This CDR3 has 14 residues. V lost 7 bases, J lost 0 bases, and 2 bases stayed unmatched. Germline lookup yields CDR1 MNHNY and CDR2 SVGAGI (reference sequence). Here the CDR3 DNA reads TGTGCCAGCAAGAGCGGGAGCTCCTACAATGAGCAGTTCTTC. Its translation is CASKSGSSYNEQFF.

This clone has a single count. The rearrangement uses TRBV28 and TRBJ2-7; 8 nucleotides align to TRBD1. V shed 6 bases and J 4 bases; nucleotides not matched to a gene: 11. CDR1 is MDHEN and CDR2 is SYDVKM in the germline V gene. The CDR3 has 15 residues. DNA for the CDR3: TGTGCCAGCAGGAAAAATTCAGGGGGCAGGTACGAGCAGTACTTC. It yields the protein CASRKNSGGRYEQYF.

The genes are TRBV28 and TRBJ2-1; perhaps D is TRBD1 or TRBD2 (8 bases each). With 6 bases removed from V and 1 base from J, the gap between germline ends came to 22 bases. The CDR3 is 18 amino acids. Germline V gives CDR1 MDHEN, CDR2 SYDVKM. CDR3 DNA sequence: TGTGCCAGCAGCGGCAACAGGGGGAAGCGGGAGTCCTACAATGAGCAGTTCTTC. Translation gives CASSGNRGKRESYNEQFF.

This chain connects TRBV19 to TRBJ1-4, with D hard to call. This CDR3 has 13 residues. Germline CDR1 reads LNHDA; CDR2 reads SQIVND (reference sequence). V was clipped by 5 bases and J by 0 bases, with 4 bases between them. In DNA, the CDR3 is TGTGCCAGTAGTCACCCAACTAATGAAAAACTGTTTTTT. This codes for CASSHPTNEKLFF.

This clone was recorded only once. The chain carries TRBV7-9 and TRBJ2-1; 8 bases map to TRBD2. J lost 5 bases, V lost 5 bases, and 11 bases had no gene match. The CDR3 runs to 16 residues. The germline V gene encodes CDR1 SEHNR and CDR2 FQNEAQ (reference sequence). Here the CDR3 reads CASSPKGTRIDNEQFF. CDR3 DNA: TGTGCCAGCAGCCCGAAAGGGACTAGAATCGACAATGAGCAGTTCTTC.

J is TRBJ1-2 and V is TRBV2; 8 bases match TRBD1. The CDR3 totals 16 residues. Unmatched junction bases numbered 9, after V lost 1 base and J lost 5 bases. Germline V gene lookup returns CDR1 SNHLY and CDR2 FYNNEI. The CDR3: CASSEVGQGSHYGYTF. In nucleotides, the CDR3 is TGTGCCAGCAGTGAAGTCGGACAGGGAAGCCATTATGGCTACACCTTC.

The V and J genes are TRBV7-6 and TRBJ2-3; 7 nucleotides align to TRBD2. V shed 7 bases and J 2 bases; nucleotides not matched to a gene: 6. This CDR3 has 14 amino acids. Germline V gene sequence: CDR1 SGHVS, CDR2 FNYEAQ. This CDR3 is CASISGYNTDTQYF. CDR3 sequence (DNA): TGTGCCAGCATTAGCGGGTACAACACAGATACGCAGTATTTT.

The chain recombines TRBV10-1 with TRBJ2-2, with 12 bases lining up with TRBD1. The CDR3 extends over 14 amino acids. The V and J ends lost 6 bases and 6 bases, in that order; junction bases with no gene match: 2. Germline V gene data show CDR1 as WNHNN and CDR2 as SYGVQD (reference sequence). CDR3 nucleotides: TGCGCCAGCAGGGGACAGGGGGCCCCCGGGGAGCTGTTTTTT. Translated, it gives CASRGQGAPGELFF.

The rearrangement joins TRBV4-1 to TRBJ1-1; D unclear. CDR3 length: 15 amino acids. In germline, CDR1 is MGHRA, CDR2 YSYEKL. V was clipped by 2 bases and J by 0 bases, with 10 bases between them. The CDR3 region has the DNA TGCGCCAGCAGCCAAAGGACGGCTGTGAACACTGAAGCTTTCTTT. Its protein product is CASSQRTAVNTEAFF.

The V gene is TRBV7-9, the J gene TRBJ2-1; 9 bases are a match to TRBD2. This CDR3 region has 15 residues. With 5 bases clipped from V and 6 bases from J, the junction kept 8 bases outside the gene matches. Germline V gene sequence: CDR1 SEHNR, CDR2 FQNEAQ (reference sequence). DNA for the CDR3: TGTGCCAGCAGCGCCTCTAGCGGGATTTTCAATGAGCAGTTCTTC. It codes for CASSASSGIFNEQFF.

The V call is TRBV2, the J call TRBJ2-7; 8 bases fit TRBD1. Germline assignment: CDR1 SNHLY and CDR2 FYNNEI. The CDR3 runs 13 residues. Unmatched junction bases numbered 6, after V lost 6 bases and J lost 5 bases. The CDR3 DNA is TGTGCCAGCAGCATACAGGGGGTGGACGAGCAGTACTTC. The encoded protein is CASSIQGVDEQYF.

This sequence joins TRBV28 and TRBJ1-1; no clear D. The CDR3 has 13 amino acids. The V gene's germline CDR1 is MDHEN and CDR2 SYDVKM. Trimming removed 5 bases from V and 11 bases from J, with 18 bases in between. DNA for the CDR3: TGTGCCAGCAGTCCCGTGTTGCCTAAAGGGGCTTTCTTT. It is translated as CASSPVLPKGAFF.

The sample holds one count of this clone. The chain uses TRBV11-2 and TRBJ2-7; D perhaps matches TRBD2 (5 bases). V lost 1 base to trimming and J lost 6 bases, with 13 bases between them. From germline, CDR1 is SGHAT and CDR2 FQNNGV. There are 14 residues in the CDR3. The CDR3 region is CASSLGLTSREQYF. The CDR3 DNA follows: TGTGCCAGCAGCTTAGGACTAACCTCCCGCGAGCAGTACTTC.

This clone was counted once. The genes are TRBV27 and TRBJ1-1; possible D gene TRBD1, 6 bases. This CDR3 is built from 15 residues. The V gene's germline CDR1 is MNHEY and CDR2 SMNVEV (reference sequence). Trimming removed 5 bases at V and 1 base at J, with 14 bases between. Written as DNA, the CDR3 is TGTGCCAGCAGTCCCCCCCAGGGGCGGAACACTGAAGCTTTCTTT. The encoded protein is CASSPPQGRNTEAFF.

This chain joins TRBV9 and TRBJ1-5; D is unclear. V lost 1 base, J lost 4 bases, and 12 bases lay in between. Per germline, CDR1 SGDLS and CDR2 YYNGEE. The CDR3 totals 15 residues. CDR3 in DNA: TGTGCCAGCAGCGTATCGGCGGGAGCAAATCAGCCCCAGCATTTT. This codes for CASSVSAGANQPQHF.

DNA for the CDR3: TGTGCCAGCAGCTTAGCGGGAGGGGGCGAGACCCAGTACTTC. It translates to CASSLAGGGETQYF. V gene TRBV7-2 combines with J gene TRBJ2-5; D possibly uses TRBD1 or TRBD2 (7 bases each). The CDR3 has 14 amino acids. The germline gives CDR1 SGHTA, CDR2 FQGNSA. With 0 bases removed from V and 5 bases from J, the gap between germline ends came to 10 bases.

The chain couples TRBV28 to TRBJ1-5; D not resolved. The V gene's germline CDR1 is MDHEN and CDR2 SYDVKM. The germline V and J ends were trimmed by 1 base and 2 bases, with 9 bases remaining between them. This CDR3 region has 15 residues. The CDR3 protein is CASSLSAGGNQPQHF. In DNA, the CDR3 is TGTGCCAGCAGTTTATCCGCCGGAGGCAATCAGCCCCAGCATTTT.

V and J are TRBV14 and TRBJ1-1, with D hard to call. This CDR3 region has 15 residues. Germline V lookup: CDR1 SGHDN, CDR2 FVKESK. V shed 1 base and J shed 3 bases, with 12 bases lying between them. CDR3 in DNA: TGTGCCAGCAGCCAAGGGTCGCCGCCATACACTGAAGCTTTCTTT. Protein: CASSQGSPPYTEAFF.

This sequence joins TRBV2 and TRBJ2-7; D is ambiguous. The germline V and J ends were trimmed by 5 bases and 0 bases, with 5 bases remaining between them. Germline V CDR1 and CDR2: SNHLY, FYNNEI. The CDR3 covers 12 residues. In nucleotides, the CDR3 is TGTGCCAGCAGTCAAGTCTCCTACGAGCAGTACTTC. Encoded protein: CASSQVSYEQYF.

The CDR3 loop is CASSLQGPYEQYF. The CDR3 DNA sequence: TGTGCCAGCAGCTTACAGGGACCCTACGAGCAGTACTTC. J is TRBJ2-7 and V is TRBV5-5; possibly TRBD1 for D (6 bases). Trimming took off 2 bases at V and 2 bases at J, with 8 bases between the two ends. There are 13 residues in the CDR3. In germline, CDR1 is SGHKS, CDR2 YYEKEE (reference sequence).

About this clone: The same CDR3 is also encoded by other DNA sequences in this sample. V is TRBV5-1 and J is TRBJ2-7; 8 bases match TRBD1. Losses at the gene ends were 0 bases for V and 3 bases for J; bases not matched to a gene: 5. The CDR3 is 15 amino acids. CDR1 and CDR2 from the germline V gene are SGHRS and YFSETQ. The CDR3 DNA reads TGCGCCAGCAGCTTGGGGGCAGGGGGCCGCTACGAGCAGTACTTC. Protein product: CASSLGAGGRYEQYF.

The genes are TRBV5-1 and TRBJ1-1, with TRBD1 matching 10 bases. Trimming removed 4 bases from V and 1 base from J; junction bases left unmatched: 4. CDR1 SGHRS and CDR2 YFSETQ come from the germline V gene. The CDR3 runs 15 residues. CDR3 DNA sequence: TGCGCCAGCAGCGGGGACAGGGGTCGGAACACTGAAGCTTTCTTT. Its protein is CASSGDRGRNTEAFF.

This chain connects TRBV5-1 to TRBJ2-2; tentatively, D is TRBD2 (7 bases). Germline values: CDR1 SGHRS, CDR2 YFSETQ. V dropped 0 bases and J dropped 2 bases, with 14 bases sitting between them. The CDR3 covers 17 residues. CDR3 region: CASSLVVGGTNTGELFF. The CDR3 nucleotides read TGCGCCAGCAGCTTGGTGGTGGGAGGGACAAACACCGGGGAGCTGTTTTTT.

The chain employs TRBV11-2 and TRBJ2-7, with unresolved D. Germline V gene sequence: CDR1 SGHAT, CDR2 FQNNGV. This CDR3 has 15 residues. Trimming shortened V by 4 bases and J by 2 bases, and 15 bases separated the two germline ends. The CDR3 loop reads CASSSEVAVPYEQYF. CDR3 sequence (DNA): TGTGCCAGCAGCTCTGAGGTAGCAGTACCCTACGAGCAGTACTTC.

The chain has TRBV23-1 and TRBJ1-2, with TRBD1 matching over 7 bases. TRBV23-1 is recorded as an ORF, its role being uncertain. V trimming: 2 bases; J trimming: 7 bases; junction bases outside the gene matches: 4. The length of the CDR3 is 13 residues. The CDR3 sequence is CASSQGQGGGYTF. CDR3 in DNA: TGCGCCAGCAGTCAAGGGCAGGGGGGTGGCTACACCTTC.

The CDR3 is CASSSRTSGNSFTGELFF. The CDR3 nucleotides read TGTGCCAGCAGCTCACGGACTAGCGGGAATTCTTTCACCGGGGAGCTGTTTTTT. The V and J genes are TRBV7-2 and TRBJ2-2, with 12 bases that match TRBD2. The CDR3 sequence is 18 residues long. J was trimmed by 4 bases and V by 4 bases; bases with no gene match: 10. Germline V gene sequence: CDR1 SGHTA, CDR2 FQGNSA.

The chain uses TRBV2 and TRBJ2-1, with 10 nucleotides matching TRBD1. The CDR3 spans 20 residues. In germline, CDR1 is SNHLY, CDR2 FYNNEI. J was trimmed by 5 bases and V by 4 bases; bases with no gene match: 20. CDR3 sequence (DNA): TGTGCCAGCAGTGGAGACAGGGGGCGGAGGTCCGACTCACCGAACAATGAGCAGTTCTTC. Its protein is CASSGDRGRRSDSPNNEQFF. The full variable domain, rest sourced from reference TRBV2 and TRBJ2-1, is EPEVTQTPSHQVTQMGQEVILRCVPISNHLYFYWYRQILGQKVEFLVSFYNNEISEKSEIFDDQFSVERPDGSNFTLKIRSTKLEDSAMYFCASSGDRGRRSDSPNNEQFFGPGTRLTVL.